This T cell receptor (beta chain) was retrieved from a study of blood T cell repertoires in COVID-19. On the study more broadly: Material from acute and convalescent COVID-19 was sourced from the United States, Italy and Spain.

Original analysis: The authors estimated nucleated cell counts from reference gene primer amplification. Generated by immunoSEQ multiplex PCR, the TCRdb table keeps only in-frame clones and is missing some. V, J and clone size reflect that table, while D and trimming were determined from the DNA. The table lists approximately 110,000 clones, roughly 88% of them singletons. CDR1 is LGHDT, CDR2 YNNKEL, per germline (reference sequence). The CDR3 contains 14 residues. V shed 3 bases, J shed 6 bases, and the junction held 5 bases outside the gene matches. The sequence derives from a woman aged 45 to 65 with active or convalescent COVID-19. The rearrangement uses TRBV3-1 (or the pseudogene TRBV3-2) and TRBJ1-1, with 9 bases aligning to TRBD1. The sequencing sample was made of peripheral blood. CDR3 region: CASSQTGGMAEAFF. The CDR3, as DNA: TGTGCCAGCAGCCAGACAGGGGGTATGGCTGAAGCTTTCTTT.